The rows below give T cell receptor beta chains drawn from one sample of a study of siplizumab effects on memory and regulatory T cells. Some clones are missing from TCRdb's copy, which holds only in-frame ones; the method was immunoSEQ multiplex PCR. In the table there are over 35,000 clones, roughly 90% of which are singletons. Sequencing was done on a sample of naive CD4+ T cells sorted from blood. These receptors were collected from a human donor in good health. Each CDR3 is given with its conserved first and last residue. The D gene is left open where the match is weak. The size field is filled for only some rows; it gives once, few, many or a size class.

>TRBJ1-2|14|TRBV27|.|TRBD1
CASSLFQGAGGYTF
TGTGCCAGCAGTTTATTCCAGGGGGCTGGAGGCTACACCTTC
>TRBJ1-4|14|TRBV7-6|.|.
CASSYGVPVGKLFF
TGTGCCAGCAGCTATGGGGTCCCCGTAGGAAAACTGTTTTTT
>TRBJ2-5|15|TRBV7-6|.|TRBD2
CASSPQLAGEQTQYF
TGTGCCAGCAGCCCCCAGCTAGCGGGGGAGCAGACCCAGTACTTC
>TRBJ2-3|13|TRBV2|.|.
CASSVGPGDTQYF
TGTGCCAGCAGTGTGGGCCCCGGAGATACGCAGTATTTT
>TRBJ2-7|18|TRBV9|.|TRBD1
CASSASLGTGIVSYEQYF
TGTGCCAGCAGCGCCTCCCTGGGGACAGGGATCGTTTCCTACGAGCAGTACTTC
>TRBJ2-3|14|TRBV9|once|TRBD2
CASSLGLVSDTQYF
TGTGCCAGCAGCCTTGGACTAGTATCAGATACGCAGTATTTT
>TRBJ2-7|16|TRBV2|.|TRBD2
CASNDGSGRAMYEQYF
TGTGCCAGCAACGACGGGAGCGGGAGGGCCATGTACGAGCAGTACTTC
>TRBJ2-7|12|TRBV15|.|.
CATSRSRYEQYF
TGTGCCACCAGCAGATCGAGATACGAGCAGTACTTC
>TRBJ2-6|14|TRBV2|.|.
CASSVRTGANVLTF
TGTGCCAGCAGTGTGCGAACTGGGGCCAACGTCCTGACTTTC
>TRBJ1-5|15|TRBV30|.|.
CAWSAGDSANQPQHF
TGTGCCTGGAGTGCGGGAGACAGCGCCAATCAGCCCCAGCATTTT
>TRBJ2-7|14|TRBV19|few|TRBD1
CASSTEGQSYEQYF
TGTGCCAGTAGTACCGAGGGACAGAGCTACGAGCAGTACTTC
>TRBJ2-7|13|TRBV19|.|.
CASSTPGDYEQYF
TGTGCCAGTAGTACCCCGGGGGACTACGAGCAGTACTTC
>TRBJ1-5|14|TRBV7-2|.|TRBD1
CASSSDRGNQPQHF
TGTGCCAGCAGCTCGGACAGGGGGAATCAGCCCCAGCATTTT
>TRBJ2-2|15|TRBV15|.|TRBD1
CATGRGQGSTGELFF
TGTGCCACCGGCAGAGGACAGGGGAGCACCGGGGAGCTGTTTTTT
>TRBJ2-3|13|TRBV18|.|.
CASSPPSTDTQYF
TGTGCCAGCTCACCACCGAGCACAGATACGCAGTATTTT
>TRBJ1-2|15|TRBV6-1|.|.
CASSPTHGQTAGYTF
TGTGCCAGCAGTCCCACCCATGGTCAGACGGCTGGCTACACCTTC
>TRBJ1-5|18|TRBV5-8|.|.
CASSLYNLGDSVNQPQHF
TGTGCCAGCAGCTTGTATAACTTGGGGGACTCTGTAAATCAGCCCCAGCATTTT